Following are 6 T cell receptor beta chains from one sample sequenced in a study of blood T cell repertoires in COVID-19. Clones were sequenced by immunoSEQ multiplex PCR, and TCRdb holds only the in-frame ones, with some missing. The sample contains 80,000 to 100,000 clones, around 86% of which appear only once. Sequenced input: peripheral blood. The receptors derive from a woman of 80 years or more with active or convalescent COVID-19.

The V gene is TRBV29-1, the J gene TRBJ2-3; 7 nucleotides align to TRBD1. Germline lookup yields CDR1 SQVTM and CDR2 ANQGSEA. CDR3 length equals 16 residues. The V segment lost 4 bases and the J segment 0 bases; nucleotides outside the gene matches: 10. CDR3 nucleotides: TGCAGCGTTGCCGGGGACGGGACAGTGAGCACAGATACGCAGTATTTT. It codes for CSVAGDGTVSTDTQYF.

This sequence joins TRBV6-5 and TRBJ1-3; the D is unclear. From germline, CDR1 is MNHEY and CDR2 SVGAGI. Trimming took 0 bases from V and 0 from J, leaving 6 bases between them. This CDR3 contains 15 residues. CDR3 nucleotide sequence: TGTGCCAGCAGTTACTCGAGCCTCTCTGGAAACACCATATATTTT. Encoded protein: CASSYSSLSGNTIYF.

The gene calls are TRBV30 and TRBJ2-2; D is perhaps TRBD2 (5 bases). The CDR3 spans 14 residues. V shed 2 bases and J shed 5 bases, with 12 bases lying between them. Germline V lookup: CDR1 GTSNPN, CDR2 SVGIG (reference sequence). The CDR3 sequence is CAWSRDRGTGELFF. The DNA for the CDR3 is TGTGCCTGGAGTCGGGATAGAGGGACCGGGGAGCTGTTTTTT.

This sequence joins TRBV7-9 and TRBJ2-5; TRBD1 might be the D (5 bases). CDR1 SEHNR and CDR2 FQNEAQ come from the germline V gene (reference sequence). This CDR3 has 16 residues. The V end was cut by 1 base, the J end by 4 bases, with 16 bases between. The CDR3 DNA sequence: TGTGCCAGCAGCTTAGGCCGCCAGGGTAGGGGAGAGACCCAGTACTTC. Translated, it gives CASSLGRQGRGETQYF.

The J gene is TRBJ2-4, the V gene TRBV7-9, with 7 bases identical to TRBD2. Germline V CDR1 and CDR2: SEHNR, FQNEAQ (reference sequence). Losses at the gene ends were 5 bases for V and 5 bases for J; bases not matched to a gene: 9. CDR3 length: 15 amino acids. The CDR3 nucleotides read TGTGCCAGCAGCCCGAGGGGAGGGAGCCAAAACATTCAGTACTTC. Amino acids: CASSPRGGSQNIQYF.

The genes are TRBV6-2 or TRBV6-3 and TRBJ2-7, with unresolved D. V was cut by 2 bases and J by 6 bases, with 5 bases left in between. The CDR3 has 11 residues. Germline CDR1 MNHEY, CDR2 SVGEGT. The CDR3 loop reads CASSYPSEQYF. CDR3 nucleotide sequence: TGTGCCAGCAGTTACCCCTCCGAGCAGTACTTC.